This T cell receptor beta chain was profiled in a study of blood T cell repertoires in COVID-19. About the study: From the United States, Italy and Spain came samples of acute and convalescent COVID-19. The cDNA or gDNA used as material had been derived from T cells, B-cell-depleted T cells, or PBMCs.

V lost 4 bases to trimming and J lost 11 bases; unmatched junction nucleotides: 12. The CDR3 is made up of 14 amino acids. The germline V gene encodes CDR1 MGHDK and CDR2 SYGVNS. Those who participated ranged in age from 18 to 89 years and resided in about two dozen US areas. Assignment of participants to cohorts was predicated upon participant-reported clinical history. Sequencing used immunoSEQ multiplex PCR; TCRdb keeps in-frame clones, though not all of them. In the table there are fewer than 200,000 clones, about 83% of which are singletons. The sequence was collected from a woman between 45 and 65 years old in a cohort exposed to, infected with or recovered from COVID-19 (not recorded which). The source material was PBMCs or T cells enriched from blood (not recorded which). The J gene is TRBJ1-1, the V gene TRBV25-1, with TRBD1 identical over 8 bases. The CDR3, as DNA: TGTGCCAGCAGTGCCGACAGGGGCCCTAGATCGGCTTTCTTT. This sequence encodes CASSADRGPRSAFF.